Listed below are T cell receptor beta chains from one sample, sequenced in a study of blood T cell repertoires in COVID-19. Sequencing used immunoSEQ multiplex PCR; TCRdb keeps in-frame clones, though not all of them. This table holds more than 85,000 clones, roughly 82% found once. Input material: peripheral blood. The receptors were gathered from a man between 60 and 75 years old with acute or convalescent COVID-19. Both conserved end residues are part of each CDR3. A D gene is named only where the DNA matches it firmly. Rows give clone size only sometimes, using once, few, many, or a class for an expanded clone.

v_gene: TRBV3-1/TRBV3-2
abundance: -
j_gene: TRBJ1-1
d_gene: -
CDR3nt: TGTGCCAGCACCGCAGGGGATCGGACTGAAGCTTTCTTT
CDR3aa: CASTAGDRTEAFF

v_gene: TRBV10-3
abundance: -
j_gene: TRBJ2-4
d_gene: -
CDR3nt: TGTGCCATCAGTAGAACAGGGCATGAAAACATTCAGTACTTC
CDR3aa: CAISRTGHENIQYF

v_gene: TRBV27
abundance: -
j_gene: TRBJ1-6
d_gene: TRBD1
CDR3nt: TGTGCCAGCAGTTTCTTGGGACAGGGCTGGTCTTCACCCCTCCACTTT
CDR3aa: CASSFLGQGWSSPLHF

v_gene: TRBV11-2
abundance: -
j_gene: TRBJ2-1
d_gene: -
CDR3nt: TGTGCCAGCAGCGCGGGGGACAGGCAATACAATGAGCAGTTCTTC
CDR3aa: CASSAGDRQYNEQFF

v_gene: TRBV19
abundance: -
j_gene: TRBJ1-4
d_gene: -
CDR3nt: TGTGCCAGTAGTCCCCGTGACCCGACAGGAGCAACTAATGAAAAACTGTTTTTT
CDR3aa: CASSPRDPTGATNEKLFF

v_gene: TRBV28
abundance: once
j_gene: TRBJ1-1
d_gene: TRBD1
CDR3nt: TGTGCCAGCAGTTTCGGGAAAGGGGGCAGCACTGAAGCTTTCTTT
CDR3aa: CASSFGKGGSTEAFF

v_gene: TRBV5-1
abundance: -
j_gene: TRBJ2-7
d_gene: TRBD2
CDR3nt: TGCGCCAGCAGCTCCCGGACTAGCGGGGGCAGGAGCTCCTACGAGCAGTACTTC
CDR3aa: CASSSRTSGGRSSYEQYF

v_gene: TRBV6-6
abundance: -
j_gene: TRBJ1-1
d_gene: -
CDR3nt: TGTGCCAGCAGTTACGGTCAGGGGAACACTGAAGCTTTCTTT
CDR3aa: CASSYGQGNTEAFF

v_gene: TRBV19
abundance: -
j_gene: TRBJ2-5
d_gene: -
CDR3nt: TGTGCCAGTAGTGGGCAGGGCGGTGTATGGGAGACCCAGTACTTC
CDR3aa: CASSGQGGVWETQYF

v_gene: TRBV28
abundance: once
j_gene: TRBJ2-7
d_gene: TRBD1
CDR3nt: TGTGCCAGCAGTTCCACCAGGGGGCTGGGTAGGGGCAGTCACTTC
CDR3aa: CASSSTRGLGRGSHF

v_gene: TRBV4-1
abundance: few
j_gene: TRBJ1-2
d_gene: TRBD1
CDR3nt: TGCGCCAGCAGCCAGGGACAGGGCTGGACCAACTTC
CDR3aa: CASSQGQGWTNF

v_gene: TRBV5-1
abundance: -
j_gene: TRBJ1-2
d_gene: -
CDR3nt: TGCGCCAGCAGCTTGGATGGAGGCTATGGCTACACCTTC
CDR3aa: CASSLDGGYGYTF

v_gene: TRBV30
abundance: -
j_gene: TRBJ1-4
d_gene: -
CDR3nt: TGTGCCTTTTCCCCCCAACTAGCAACTAATGAAAAACTGTTTTTT
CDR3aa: CAFSPQLATNEKLFF

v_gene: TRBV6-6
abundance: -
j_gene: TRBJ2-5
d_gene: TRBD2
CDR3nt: TGTGCCAGCCGAGCTAGCGGGCAAGAGACCCAGTACTTC
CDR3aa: CASRASGQETQYF

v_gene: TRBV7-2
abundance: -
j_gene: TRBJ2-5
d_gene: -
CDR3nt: TGTGCCAGCAGCCGCCCACGTGGAGCTCGGGAGACCCAGTACTTC
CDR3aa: CASSRPRGARETQYF

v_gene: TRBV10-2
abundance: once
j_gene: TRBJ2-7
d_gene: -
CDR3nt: TGCGCCAGCGGAGGGCAGGCGTCCTACGAGCAGTACTTC
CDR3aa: CASGGQASYEQYF

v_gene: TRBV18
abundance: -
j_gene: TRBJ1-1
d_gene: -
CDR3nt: TGTGCCAGCTCACCGCTGACCGGGTCGGACACTGAAGCTTTCTTT
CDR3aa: CASSPLTGSDTEAFF

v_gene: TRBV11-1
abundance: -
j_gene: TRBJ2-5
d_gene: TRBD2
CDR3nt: TGTGCCAGCAGGTCACCGGGGGGGCCGAAGACCCAGTACTTC
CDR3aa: CASRSPGGPKTQYF

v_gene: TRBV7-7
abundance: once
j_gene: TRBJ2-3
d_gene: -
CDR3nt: TGTGCTAGCAGCTTAGGTGGGGGGTACACAGATACGCAGTATTTT
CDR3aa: CASSLGGGYTDTQYF

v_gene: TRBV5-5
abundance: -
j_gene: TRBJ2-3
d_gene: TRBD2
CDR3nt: TGTGCCAGCAGCTTGGTAGCGGGGGGGCAAAATACGCAGTATTTT
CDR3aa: CASSLVAGGQNTQYF

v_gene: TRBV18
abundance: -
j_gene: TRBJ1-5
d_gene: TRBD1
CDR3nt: TGTGCCAGCCGGGACAGTAATTATCAGCCCCAGCATTTT
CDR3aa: CASRDSNYQPQHF

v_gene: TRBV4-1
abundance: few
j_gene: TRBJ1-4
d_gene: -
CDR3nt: TGCGCCAGCAGCCAACTACCAGGGCTTAATGAAAAACTGTTTTTT
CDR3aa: CASSQLPGLNEKLFF

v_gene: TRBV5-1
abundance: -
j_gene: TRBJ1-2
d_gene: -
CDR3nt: TGCGCCAGCAGCCGAAAGACCCAGGGAAACTATGGCTACACCTTC
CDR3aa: CASSRKTQGNYGYTF

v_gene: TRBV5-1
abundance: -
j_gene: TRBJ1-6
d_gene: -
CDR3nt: TGCGCCAGCACCCTTCCGGGGGAGAATTCACCCCTCCACTTT
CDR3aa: CASTLPGENSPLHF

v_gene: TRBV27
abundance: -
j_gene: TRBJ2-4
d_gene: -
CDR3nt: TGTGCCAGCAGGCTGACAGGCGCCAAAAACATTCAGTACTTC
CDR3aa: CASRLTGAKNIQYF

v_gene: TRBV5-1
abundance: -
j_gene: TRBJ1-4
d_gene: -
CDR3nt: TGCGCCAGCAGCACGTCCGGACAGCCTAATGAAAAGCTGTTTTTT
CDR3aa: CASSTSGQPNEKLFF

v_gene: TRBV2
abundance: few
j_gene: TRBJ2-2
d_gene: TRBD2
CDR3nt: TGTGCCAGCAGCCTGAGGGAGGGGTTGACCGGGGAGCTGTTTTTT
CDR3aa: CASSLREGLTGELFF

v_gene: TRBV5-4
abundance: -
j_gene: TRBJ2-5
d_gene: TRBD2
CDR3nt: TGTGCCAGCAGCCGGCGGGGGGGGGAGACCCAGTACTTC
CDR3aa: CASSRRGGETQYF

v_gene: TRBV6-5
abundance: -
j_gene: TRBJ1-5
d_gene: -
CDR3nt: TGTGCCAGCAGTTACTCGCGGGACAATCAGCCCCAGCATTTT
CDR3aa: CASSYSRDNQPQHF

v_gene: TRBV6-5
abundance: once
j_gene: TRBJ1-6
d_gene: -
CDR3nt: TGTGCCAGCACGGGACACCTAGGCAATAATTCACCCCTCCACTTT
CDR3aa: CASTGHLGNNSPLHF

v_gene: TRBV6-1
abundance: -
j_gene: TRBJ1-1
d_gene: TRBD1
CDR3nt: TGTGCCAGTAAGCCAGGGGGCGCGAATACTGAAGCTTTCTTT
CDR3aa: CASKPGGANTEAFF

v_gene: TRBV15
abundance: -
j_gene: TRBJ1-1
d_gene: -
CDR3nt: TGTGCCACCAGCAGAGGAGACAGTACCTTTGAAGCTTTCTTT
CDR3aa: CATSRGDSTFEAFF

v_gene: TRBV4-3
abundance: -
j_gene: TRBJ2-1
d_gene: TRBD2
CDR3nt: TGCGCCAGCAGCCAAGAAACTAGCGGGGGGTTTGCTCGCAATGAGCAGTTCTTC
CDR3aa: CASSQETSGGFARNEQFF

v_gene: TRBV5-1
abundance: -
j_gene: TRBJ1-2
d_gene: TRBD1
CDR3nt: TGCGCCAGCAGCTTGGGGACAGGGGACTATGGCTACACCTTC
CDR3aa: CASSLGTGDYGYTF

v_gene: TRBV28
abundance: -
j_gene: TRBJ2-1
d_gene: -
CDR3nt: TGTGCCAGCAGTTCGTCCCCCGGGACCTACAATGAGCAGTTCTTC
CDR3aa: CASSSSPGTYNEQFF

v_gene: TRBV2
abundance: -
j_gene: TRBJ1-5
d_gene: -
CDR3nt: TGTGCCAGCAGTCCACGCTATAGCAATCAGCCCCAGCATTTT
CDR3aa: CASSPRYSNQPQHF

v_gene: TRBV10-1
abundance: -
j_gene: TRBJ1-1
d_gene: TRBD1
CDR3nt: TGCGCCAGCAGAAAACCTACCGGACAGGGGAGCACTGAAGCTTTCTTT
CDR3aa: CASRKPTGQGSTEAFF